Below, 30 T cell receptor beta chains from the same sample are listed, as sequenced in a study of blood T cell repertoires in COVID-19. Repertoires were generated with immunoSEQ multiplex PCR, while TCRdb's copy carries only in-frame clones and drops some. Found here are 110,000 to 150,000 clones, just under 90% of them singletons; the top ten hold more than 9.5%. The sequencing input was peripheral blood. The receptors were sampled from an elderly woman with acute or convalescent COVID-19.

J is TRBJ1-1 and V is TRBV5-1, with 7 bases aligning to TRBD1. Germline loops: CDR1 SGHRS, CDR2 YFSETQ. CDR3 size: 13 residues. Losses at the gene ends were 3 bases for V and 2 bases for J; bases not matched to a gene: 1. The CDR3 DNA reads as TGCGCCAGCAGCTGGGACAGAAACACTGAAGCTTTCTTT. It yields the protein CASSWDRNTEAFF.

The chain links TRBV3-1 (or the pseudogene TRBV3-2) to TRBJ1-1, with D perhaps TRBD1 (6 bases). This CDR3 region has 13 residues. The V gene lost 4 bases and the J gene lost 4 bases, with 10 bases spanning the gap. The germline V gene has CDR1 LGHDT and CDR2 YNNKEL (reference sequence). The CDR3 sequence: CASSLQGSTEAFF. For the CDR3, the DNA is TGTGCCAGCAGCCTTCAGGGGAGCACTGAAGCTTTCTTT.

J is TRBJ2-1 and V is TRBV27, with 12 nucleotides matching TRBD2. The CDR3 totals 17 residues. The germline V gene has CDR1 MNHEY and CDR2 SMNVEV (reference sequence). V lost 4 bases to trimming and J lost 4 bases; unmatched junction nucleotides: 8. This chain's CDR3 is CASSSNLAGGLYNEQFF. DNA for the CDR3: TGTGCCAGCAGTTCGAATCTAGCGGGGGGGCTTTACAATGAGCAGTTCTTC.

V usage is TRBV3-1 (or the pseudogene TRBV3-2) and J usage is TRBJ1-2; D remains unclear. V was clipped by 1 base and J by 5 bases, with 5 bases between them. CDR3 length: 12 residues. The germline CDR1 and CDR2 sequences are LGHDT and YNNKEL (reference sequence). The CDR3 sequence: CASSQAYYGYTF. In nucleotides, the CDR3 is TGTGCCAGCAGCCAAGCCTATTATGGCTACACCTTC.

The V and J genes are TRBV7-9 and TRBJ1-1; 12 bases fit TRBD1. This CDR3 contains 14 residues. From germline, CDR1 is SEHNR and CDR2 FQNEAQ (reference sequence). V shed 7 bases and J 10 bases; nucleotides not matched to a gene: 10. CDR3 nucleotides: TGTGCCAGCACCTTGGGACAGGGGGCGCATGGAGCTTTCTTT. It translates to CASTLGQGAHGAFF.

The rearrangement links TRBV11-2 to TRBJ2-7; possible D gene TRBD2, 6 bases. Germline assignment: CDR1 SGHAT and CDR2 FQNNGV. The ends were cut back, 1 base at V and 3 bases at J, with 10 bases in the middle. The CDR3 runs 14 residues. The CDR3 nucleotides read TGTGCCAGCAGCTTAGGTGGCGGGATCTACGAGCAGTACTTC. As protein: CASSLGGGIYEQYF.

The V call is TRBV3-1 (or the pseudogene TRBV3-2), the J call TRBJ1-1, with 7 positions matching TRBD1. J was trimmed by 6 bases and V by 4 bases; bases with no gene match: 14. The germline V gene encodes CDR1 LGHDT and CDR2 YNNKEL (reference sequence). The CDR3 loop spans 16 amino acids. CDR3 in amino acids: CASSPTTGQGVAEAFF. The CDR3, as DNA: TGTGCCAGCAGCCCAACGACGGGGCAGGGGGTCGCTGAAGCTTTCTTT.

The CDR3 region has the DNA TGTGCCAGCAGCTTAGAGGCGGGAAACACTGAAGCTTTCTTT. This sequence encodes CASSLEAGNTEAFF. V is TRBV7-3 and J is TRBJ1-1; D ambiguous. V was clipped by 2 bases and J by 2 bases, with 9 bases between them. Germline V gene data show CDR1 as SGHTA and CDR2 as FQGTGA. The CDR3 length is 14 residues. The whole variable domain, remainder taken from reference TRBV7-3 and TRBJ1-1, is GAGVSQTPSNKVTEKGKYVELRCDPISGHTALYWYRQSLGQGPEFLIYFQGTGAADDSGLPNDRFFAVRPEGSVSTLKIQRTERGDSAVYLCASSLEAGNTEAFFGQGTRLTVV.

This sequence joins TRBV15 and TRBJ1-2; a weak D match, TRBD1 (5 bases). The length of the CDR3 is 14 residues. The V end was cut by 0 bases, the J end by 2 bases, with 7 bases between. Germline-derived CDR1 and CDR2 are LNHNV and YYDKDF (reference sequence). The CDR3 spells CATSRDRVNYGYTF. The CDR3 nucleotides read TGTGCCACCAGCAGAGACAGGGTAAACTATGGCTACACCTTC.

The V and J genes are TRBV10-3 and TRBJ2-1; D gene unclear. The length of the CDR3 is 17 residues. In germline, CDR1 is ENHRY, CDR2 SYGVKD. Trimming shortened V by 1 base and J by 0 bases, and 13 bases separated the two germline ends. This CDR3 is CAISEYRSLSSYNEQFF. In DNA, the CDR3 is TGTGCCATCAGTGAGTATCGATCGCTAAGCTCCTACAATGAGCAGTTCTTC.

The chain joins TRBV5-1 to TRBJ1-1; D call uncertain. Germline CDR1 reads SGHRS; CDR2 reads YFSETQ. The CDR3 is made up of 15 amino acids. V gave up 0 bases and J gave up 0 bases, with 9 bases separating them. CDR3: CASSLELAVNTEAFF. CDR3 coding DNA: TGCGCCAGCAGCTTGGAGCTAGCTGTGAACACTGAAGCTTTCTTT.

The chain links TRBV4-3 to TRBJ1-1; 7 nucleotides align to TRBD1. V was pared by 5 bases and J by 4 bases, with 7 bases of the junction left unmatched. Looked up from germline, CDR1 is LGHNA and CDR2 is YSLEER. The CDR3 runs to 14 residues. The DNA for the CDR3 is TGCGCCAGCAGCAAAAAACAGGGGACCACTGAAGCTTTCTTT. Translating it yields CASSKKQGTTEAFF.

The chain has TRBV6-6 and TRBJ1-2, with TRBD1 as a possible D gene (5 bases). This CDR3 is 13 amino acids long. V was shortened by 2 bases and J by 3 bases, with 7 bases between the two germline ends. The germline gives CDR1 MNHNY, CDR2 SVGAGI (reference sequence). The CDR3 DNA sequence: TGTGCCAGCAGTTACGACAGCGACTATGGCTACACCTTC. It translates to CASSYDSDYGYTF.

V is TRBV11-3 and J is TRBJ2-3; 12 nucleotides agree with TRBD2. After removal of 3 bases from V and 3 bases from J, the junction contained 4 bases not matched to a gene. The CDR3 covers 16 residues. Germline V gene sequence: CDR1 SGHNT, CDR2 YENEEA. Here the CDR3 DNA reads TGTGCCAGCAGCTTGGGTCTAGCGGGGGGGACAGATACGCAGTATTTT. Its protein product is CASSLGLAGGTDTQYF.

The genes are TRBV13 and TRBJ1-2; TRBD1 matches at 8 bases. The CDR3 runs 15 residues. V dropped 2 bases and J dropped 3; count of bases not matched to a gene: 5. Germline values: CDR1 PRHDT, CDR2 FYEKMQ (reference sequence). The CDR3 is CASSLRTGRDYGYTF. The CDR3 region has the DNA TGTGCCAGCAGCTTACGGACAGGGCGAGACTATGGCTACACCTTC.

The J gene is TRBJ1-2, the V gene TRBV5-6; D ambiguous. Deletions cut 0 bases from V and 4 bases from J, with 10 bases between. The CDR3 consists of 14 residues. CDR1 and CDR2 (germline): SGHDT, YYEEEE. This CDR3 is CASSLGHLSYGYTF. Written as DNA, the CDR3 is TGTGCCAGCAGCTTGGGACATTTGAGCTATGGCTACACCTTC.

This rearrangement joins TRBV27 to TRBJ1-4; D not resolved. The germline V gene has CDR1 MNHEY and CDR2 SMNVEV (reference sequence). This CDR3 comprises 15 residues. V lost 6 bases and J 7 bases, leaving 18 bases between the germline ends. This chain's CDR3 is CASRSPREAVEKLFF. The CDR3 region has the DNA TGTGCCAGCAGATCACCAAGGGAGGCGGTTGAAAAACTGTTTTTT.

V usage is TRBV15 and J usage is TRBJ2-1; 9 bases map to TRBD1. Germline-derived CDR1 and CDR2 are LNHNV and YYDKDF (reference sequence). V dropped 0 bases and J dropped 7; count of bases not matched to a gene: 4. The CDR3 loop spans 15 amino acids. CDR3 sequence: CATSRDRDRVNEQFF. DNA for the CDR3: TGTGCCACCAGCAGAGATCGGGACAGGGTAAATGAGCAGTTCTTC.

The chain uses TRBV19 and TRBJ1-1, with 8 nucleotides matching TRBD1. There are 15 residues in the CDR3. Germline V gives CDR1 LNHDA, CDR2 SQIVND (reference sequence). Trimming cost V 3 bases and J 5 bases; bases outside gene matches: 8. CDR3 sequence reads: CASSIPRTGKTEAFF. CDR3 nucleotides: TGTGCCAGTAGTATCCCCAGGACAGGGAAGACTGAAGCTTTCTTT.

This chain joins TRBV24-1 and TRBJ2-1, with TRBD1 matching 10 bases. The V gene's germline CDR1 is KGHDR and CDR2 SFDVKD. V dropped 3 bases and J dropped 6; count of bases not matched to a gene: 4. The CDR3 length is 15 residues. The CDR3 loop is CATSDPRQGANEQFF. The CDR3 DNA is TGTGCCACCAGTGATCCAAGACAGGGGGCCAATGAGCAGTTCTTC.

This chain links TRBV5-1 with TRBJ1-1; 10 nucleotides line up with TRBD1. This CDR3 is 17 amino acids long. CDR1 is SGHRS, CDR2 YFSETQ, per germline. The V and J ends lost 4 bases and 1 base, in that order; junction bases with no gene match: 10. The CDR3 spells CASSPEGTGAGNTEAFF. CDR3 DNA sequence: TGCGCCAGCAGCCCGGAGGGGACAGGGGCCGGGAACACTGAAGCTTTCTTT.

V is TRBV9 and J is TRBJ1-3, with 7 bases matching TRBD1. The CDR3 contains 16 residues. Trimming cost V 0 bases and J 4 bases; bases outside gene matches: 7. The germline V gene has CDR1 SGDLS and CDR2 YYNGEE. The CDR3 here is CASSVVGKGAGNTIYF. The CDR3 region has the DNA TGTGCCAGCAGCGTAGTCGGAAAGGGGGCAGGAAACACCATATATTTT.

This chain connects TRBV21-1 to TRBJ2-2; the table assigns TRBD1, which was not confirmed against the DNA. TRBV21-1 is a documented pseudogene. This CDR3 has 14 residues. The CDR3 DNA sequence: TGTGCCAGCCTGGCGACAGGGGTGGCCGGGGAGCTGTTTTTT. This sequence encodes CASLATGVAGELFF.

The CDR3 loop reads CASSFGTANTEAFF. The DNA of the CDR3 is TGTGCCAGCAGCTTTGGGACAGCGAACACTGAAGCTTTCTTT. The J gene is TRBJ1-1, the V gene TRBV7-2; 7 bases map to TRBD1. The V gene end was trimmed by 3 bases and the J gene end by 1 base; junction bases not matched to a gene: 2. The V gene's germline CDR1 is SGHTA and CDR2 FQGNSA. The CDR3 contains 14 residues. Drawing the rest from reference TRBV7-2 and TRBJ1-1, the complete variable domain is GAGVSQSPSNKVTEKGKDVELRCDPISGHTALYWYRQSLGQGLEFLIYFQGNSAPDKSGLPSDRFSAERTGGSVSTLTIQRTQQEDSAVYLCASSFGTANTEAFFGQGTRLTVV.

CDR3 region: CASSQAGTSGNTIYF. The CDR3 coding sequence is TGTGCCAGCAGCCAAGCTGGGACATCTGGAAACACCATATATTTT. This chain uses TRBV3-1 (or the pseudogene TRBV3-2) with TRBJ1-3; maybe TRBD1 (6 bases). Germline CDR1 is LGHDT and CDR2 is YNNKEL (reference sequence). The CDR3 runs to 15 residues. V lost 1 base, J lost 1 base, and 8 bases lay in between.

J is TRBJ2-5 and V is TRBV10-3, with D perhaps TRBD2 (5 bases). The V end was cut by 4 bases, the J end by 6 bases, with 12 bases between. Germline assignment: CDR1 ENHRY and CDR2 SYGVKD. The CDR3 spans 13 residues. The CDR3 sequence: CAISGTPDQTQYF. The CDR3, as DNA: TGTGCCATCAGTGGGACTCCTGATCAGACCCAGTACTTC.

This chain links TRBV2 with TRBJ2-7; possibly TRBD1 for D (7 bases). Trimming removed 7 bases from V and 1 base from J, with 17 bases in between. This CDR3 contains 15 residues. CDR1 is SNHLY and CDR2 is FYNNEI in the germline V gene. This chain's CDR3 is CASKRGSGGSYEQYF. The CDR3 coding sequence is TGTGCCAGCAAGAGGGGGTCAGGGGGGTCCTACGAGCAGTACTTC.

The chain is built from TRBV27 and TRBJ1-4; no clear D gene. This CDR3 comprises 14 residues. The germline gives CDR1 MNHEY, CDR2 SMNVEV (reference sequence). Trimming removed 2 bases from V and 4 bases from J, with 8 bases in between. In nucleotides, the CDR3 is TGTGCCAGCAGTTTAGGCAGGATTAATGAAAAACTGTTTTTT. Residues: CASSLGRINEKLFF.

The gene calls are TRBV11-2 and TRBJ2-5; TRBD2 is a possible D gene (6 bases). Germline V gene data show CDR1 as SGHAT and CDR2 as FQNNGV. V was clipped by 3 bases and J by 9 bases, with 14 bases between them. The CDR3 is 13 residues long. In nucleotides, the CDR3 is TGTGCCAGCAGCTTTGGGGGGACCGGGGCCCAGTACTTC. Its protein product is CASSFGGTGAQYF.

The V and J genes are TRBV6-6 and TRBJ2-2; 8 nucleotides line up with TRBD1. Looked up from germline, CDR1 is MNHNY and CDR2 is SVGAGI (reference sequence). The CDR3 covers 16 residues. With V trimmed by 0 bases and J by 3 bases, 3 bases remained unmatched. The CDR3 spells CASSYSGTGYTGELFF. Written as DNA, the CDR3 is TGTGCCAGCAGTTACTCCGGGACAGGCTACACCGGGGAGCTGTTTTTT.